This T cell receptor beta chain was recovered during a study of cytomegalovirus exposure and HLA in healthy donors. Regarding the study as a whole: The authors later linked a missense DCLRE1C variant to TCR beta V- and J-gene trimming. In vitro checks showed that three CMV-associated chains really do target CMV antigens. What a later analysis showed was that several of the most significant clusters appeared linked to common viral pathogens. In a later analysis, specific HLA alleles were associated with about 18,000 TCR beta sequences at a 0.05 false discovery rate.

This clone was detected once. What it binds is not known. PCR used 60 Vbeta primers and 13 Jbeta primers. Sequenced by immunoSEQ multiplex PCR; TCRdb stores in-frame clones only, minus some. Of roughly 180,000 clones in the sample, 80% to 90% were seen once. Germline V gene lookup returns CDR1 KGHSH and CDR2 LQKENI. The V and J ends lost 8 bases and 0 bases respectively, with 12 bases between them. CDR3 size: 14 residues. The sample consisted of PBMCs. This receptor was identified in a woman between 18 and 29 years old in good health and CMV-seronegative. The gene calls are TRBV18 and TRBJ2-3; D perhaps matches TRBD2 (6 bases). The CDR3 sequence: CASREGLSTDTQYF. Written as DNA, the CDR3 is TGTGCCAGCCGCGAGGGACTTAGCACAGATACGCAGTATTTT.